These T cell receptor beta chains were read from a single sample in a study of memory CD4+ T cells and cytomegalovirus serostatus. Produced via immunoSEQ multiplex PCR; TCRdb's table is partial and in-frame only. This table holds some 49,000 clones, around four fifths found once. The sequenced sample was memory CD4+ T cells from blood. Source of these receptors: an adult in good health and CMV-seronegative. Each CDR3 is given with its conserved first and last residue. Expanded clones get a size class; other rows say once, few or many, or leave the size out.

>TRBJ1-1|.|TRBV30
CAWSVAGGVTEAFF
>TRBJ1-5|.|TRBV30
CAWSVGVGAGQPQHF
>TRBJ2-2|.|TRBV6-1
CASSPGHANTGELFF
>TRBJ1-2|.|TRBV2
CASSEDQASRYGYTF
>TRBJ1-2|.|TRBV5-8
CASSTDRNILYGYTF
>TRBJ2-3|.|TRBV4-2
CASSRPRAGGSTDTQYF
>TRBJ1-2|medium-sized|TRBV6-6
CASTPLRGMGYGYTF
>TRBJ2-5|.|TRBV18
CASSLQETQYF
>TRBJ1-2|.|TRBV18
CASSPAGQSSNYGYTF
>TRBJ1-2|.|TRBV6-5
CASSLTGDYGYTF
>TRBJ1-5|.|TRBV11-2
CASSPVAGMRQPQHF
>TRBJ1-3|.|TRBV4-2
CASSQVGGGGNTIYF
>TRBJ2-7|.|TRBV7-9
CASSLGRVRYEQYF
>TRBJ1-5|.|TRBV7-2
CASSLAYTPYQPQHF
>TRBJ2-7|.|TRBV11-2
CASSFARGSVTYEQYF
>TRBJ1-1|once|TRBV7-2
CASSFDLTGLTEAFF
>TRBJ2-3|few|TRBV27
CASSVTGTTSTDTQYF
>TRBJ1-3|.|TRBV5-4
CASKGQSSGNTIYF
>TRBJ1-1|.|TRBV6-1
CASSERGNTEAFF
>TRBJ1-1|.|TRBV4-2
CASSSWGGRGRGTEAFF
>TRBJ1-6|.|TRBV30
CAWSPGDLVYSPLHF
>TRBJ1-6|.|TRBV2
CASSVMTGNNSPLHF
>TRBJ2-7|.|TRBV5-1
CASSPQGSYEQYF
>TRBJ2-7|.|TRBV11-2
CASSFRGQGGNEQYF
>TRBJ1-5|.|TRBV19
CASSIAGSDQPQHF
>TRBJ1-4|.|TRBV28
CASSFRDRVGEKLFF
>TRBJ2-2|.|TRBV7-9
CASARGNTNTGELFF
>TRBJ2-1|few|TRBV2
CASSEVGASGGAWDNEQFF
>TRBJ1-3|.|TRBV11-2
CASSLSGGRNTIYF
>TRBJ2-7|.|TRBV4-2
CASSQDLAADGLWYEQYF
>TRBJ1-6|few|TRBV7-9
CASSDTEQGGSPLHF
>TRBJ1-4|.|TRBV6-1
CASTFGRGLEEKLFF
>TRBJ2-7|.|TRBV4-1
CASSEAPGQGIYEQYF
>TRBJ1-2|medium-sized|TRBV10-3
CAISPGQFIYGYTF
>TRBJ1-6|.|TRBV30
CAWDRGAMGNSPLHF
>TRBJ2-5|.|TRBV30
CAWSVWGTSGDFQETQYF
>TRBJ1-5|.|TRBV6-1
CASSGGGPQHF
>TRBJ1-1|.|TRBV28
CASSLQGQVLGTEAFF
>TRBJ1-1|.|TRBV19
CASSEPGQLTEAFF
>TRBJ2-3|.|TRBV21-1
CASRGVDRLTDTQYF
>TRBJ1-3|once|TRBV6-5
CASSYSTEDSGNTIYF
>TRBJ1-1|.|TRBV5-6
CASSPSMGIGNTEAFF
>TRBJ1-5|.|TRBV29-1
CSVRQSNHQPQHF
>TRBJ1-2|once|TRBV6-1
CASTPREGHNYGYTF
>TRBJ1-5|.|TRBV18
CASSPGQGSNQPQHF
>TRBJ1-1|.|TRBV2
CASSAEGTGRTEAFF
>TRBJ1-5|few|TRBV7-9
CASSLDNQPQHF
>TRBJ1-6|.|TRBV4-3
CASSPVGAANSPLHF
>TRBJ2-3|.|TRBV7-8
CASRGTFTDTQYF
>TRBJ2-3|.|TRBV18
CASSLSGDTQYF
>TRBJ2-3|few|TRBV7-2
CASSRDSYSTDTQYF
>TRBJ2-2|.|TRBV4-3
CASSQNLNPNTGELFF